The next 20 T cell receptor beta chains were all read from a single sample in a study of cytotoxic CD8 clonotypes in ibrutinib-treated CLL. Method: immunoSEQ multiplex PCR; TCRdb's copy keeps in-frame clones and lacks some. The table records fewer than 400,000 clones, roughly 71% of them present only once. The sample was PBMCs, taken after 36 months of ibrutinib treatment. The receptors were gathered from a human donor with chronic lymphocytic leukemia.

The table lists this clone with a few counts. This rearrangement joins TRBV9 to TRBJ1-1; tentatively, D is TRBD1 (5 bases). The ends were cut back, 5 bases at V and 4 bases at J, with 12 bases in the middle. The CDR3 consists of 13 residues. Germline values: CDR1 SGDLS, CDR2 YYNGEE. The CDR3 sequence: CASREGVSTEAFF. CDR3 nucleotide sequence: TGTGCCAGCAGGGAAGGGGTGAGCACTGAAGCTTTCTTT.

The rearrangement links TRBV6-1 to TRBJ2-7, with D perhaps assigned TRBD1 or TRBD2 (5 bases each). With 2 bases removed from V and 0 bases from J, the gap between germline ends came to 17 bases. The CDR3 is 17 amino acids. The germline V gene encodes CDR1 MNHNS and CDR2 SASEGT. CDR3 region: CASSESFGDRISYEQYF. The CDR3 region has the DNA TGTGCCAGCAGTGAATCATTCGGGGACCGAATCTCCTACGAGCAGTACTTC.

The chain combines TRBV23-1 with TRBJ1-2; no clear D. TRBV23-1 is filed as an ORF, its function uncertain. Trimming removed 0 bases at V and 8 bases at J, with 25 bases between. The CDR3 consists of 18 residues. In DNA, the CDR3 is TGCGCCAGCAGTCAATCGGTTGCAGACTGGAAAAAAGTTAAGGGCTACACCTTC. Translating it yields CASSQSVADWKKVKGYTF.

The V and J genes are TRBV7-3 and TRBJ2-3, with D perhaps matching TRBD1 or TRBD2 (5 bases each). Trimming stripped 2 bases from V and 6 bases from J, with 12 bases between. The CDR3 runs 14 residues. The germline gives CDR1 SGHTA, CDR2 FQGTGA. The CDR3: CASSLLWGGDTQYF. The CDR3 bases are TGTGCCAGCAGCTTACTGTGGGGCGGGGATACGCAGTATTTT.

J is TRBJ2-1 and V is TRBV7-3; 10 bases map to TRBD1. V lost 5 bases and J lost 2; bases outside the gene matches: 6. This CDR3 region has 16 residues. Germline CDR1 reads SGHTA; CDR2 reads FQGTGA. CDR3 nucleotides: TGTGCCAGCAGCCCAGAGGACAGGGGGGCCTACAATGAGCAGTTCTTC. Its translation: CASSPEDRGAYNEQFF.

This chain connects TRBV7-6 to TRBJ2-2, with 9 bases fitting TRBD2. This CDR3 is 17 amino acids long. Per the germline V gene, CDR1 is SGHVS and CDR2 is FNYEAQ. V lost 1 base and J lost 1; bases outside the gene matches: 4. This CDR3 reads CASSLELAGMNTGELFF. CDR3 bases: TGTGCCAGCAGCTTAGAGCTAGCGGGGATGAACACCGGGGAGCTGTTTTTT.

The V call is TRBV29-1, the J call TRBJ1-5; 8 nucleotides agree with TRBD1. V dropped 4 bases and J dropped 9; count of bases not matched to a gene: 5. The CDR3 extends over 12 amino acids. The germline V gene encodes CDR1 SQVTM and CDR2 ANQGSEA. The CDR3 sequence: CSVVTGEGPQHF. As DNA, the CDR3 is TGCAGCGTTGTGACAGGGGAAGGGCCCCAGCATTTT.

The V and J genes are TRBV11-2 and TRBJ2-3; the D call may be TRBD1 or TRBD2 (6 bases each). Germline assignment: CDR1 SGHAT and CDR2 FQNNGV. The CDR3 spans 15 residues. Trimming removed 1 base at V and 2 bases at J, with 10 bases between. CDR3 coding DNA: TGTGCCAGCAGCTTAGCGGGGGCTTACACAGATACGCAGTATTTT. Protein sequence: CASSLAGAYTDTQYF.

Worth noting for this clone: A much larger clone lies one base from this, so it may be a read error. This sample includes further DNA sequences coding for the same CDR3. V and J are TRBV5-1 and TRBJ1-1; no definite D call. The CDR3 is 13 residues long. Germline CDR1 reads SGHRS; CDR2 reads YFSETQ. V was trimmed by 0 bases and J by 1 base, leaving 4 bases between them. The CDR3 bases are TGCGCCAGCAGCTTGGGACCGAACACTGAAGCTTTCTTT. Its protein is CASSLGPNTEAFF.

This clone was recorded a few times. The V gene is TRBV11-2, the J gene TRBJ2-7; D uncertain. Trimming removed 0 bases from V and 4 bases from J, with 4 bases in between. Germline CDR1 is SGHAT and CDR2 is FQNNGV. The CDR3 contains 12 residues. The DNA for the CDR3 is TGTGCCAGCAGCTTAGAAGCTTACGAGCAGTACTTC. Amino acid sequence: CASSLEAYEQYF.

The gene calls are TRBV10-3 and TRBJ2-7, with 8 bases aligning to TRBD1. The CDR3 loop spans 16 amino acids. With 3 bases clipped from V and 0 bases from J, the junction kept 7 bases outside the gene matches. Germline V lookup: CDR1 ENHRY, CDR2 SYGVKD. CDR3 sequence reads: CAISDHQDRDSYEQYF. The DNA for the CDR3 is TGTGCCATCAGTGATCATCAGGACAGGGACTCCTACGAGCAGTACTTC.

This chain joins TRBV29-1 and TRBJ2-7; a possible D gene is TRBD2 (7 bases). This CDR3 is built from 14 residues. The germline V and J ends were trimmed by 7 bases and 0 bases, with 16 bases remaining between them. Per germline, CDR1 SQVTM and CDR2 ANQGSEA. The CDR3 DNA reads as TGCAGCGCCGGGGGGCGGGAGAACTCCTACGAGCAGTACTTC. As protein: CSAGGRENSYEQYF.

The gene calls are TRBV9 and TRBJ2-3; 8 bases match TRBD2. Unmatched junction bases numbered 6, after V lost 0 bases and J lost 0 bases. CDR1 and CDR2 from the germline V gene are SGDLS and YYNGEE. CDR3 length: 17 amino acids. The CDR3 nucleotides are TGTGCCAGCAGCGTAGCTCCGGCGGGGGGCAGCACAGATACGCAGTATTTT. Protein: CASSVAPAGGSTDTQYF.

The gene calls are TRBV7-9 and TRBJ2-5, with D possibly TRBD1 on 5 matching bases. Looked up from germline, CDR1 is SEHNR and CDR2 is FQNEAQ (reference sequence). The CDR3 loop spans 13 amino acids. Deletions cut 3 bases from V and 5 bases from J, with 10 bases between. The CDR3 nucleotides read TGTGCCAGCAGCTTTATAGGGGTGGAGACCCAGTACTTC. Encoded protein: CASSFIGVETQYF.

This clone has just a few counts. This chain links TRBV4-1 with TRBJ1-2; D gene unclear. The CDR3 sequence is 14 residues long. The germline V gene has CDR1 MGHRA and CDR2 YSYEKL. V lost 6 bases to trimming and J lost 0 bases, with 11 bases between them. This chain's CDR3 is CASRPPGTNYGYTF. For the CDR3, the DNA is TGCGCCAGCAGACCCCCGGGGACTAACTATGGCTACACCTTC.

The sample holds a few counts of this clone. This chain links TRBV5-4 with TRBJ1-1; D not resolved. Germline V gives CDR1 SGHNT, CDR2 YYREEE (reference sequence). V was trimmed by 4 bases and J by 0 bases, leaving 10 bases between them. CDR3 size: 14 residues. The CDR3 loop is CASSPPGLNTEAFF. The CDR3 region has the DNA TGTGCCAGCAGCCCCCCCGGACTGAACACTGAAGCTTTCTTT.

The rearrangement links TRBV7-6 to TRBJ2-1, with TRBD2 matching 14 bases. Trimming at V came to 2 bases and at J to 2 bases, leaving 5 bases not matched to a gene. This CDR3 is 18 amino acids long. CDR1 and CDR2 (germline): SGHVS, FNYEAQ. CDR3 nucleotide sequence: TGTGCCAGCAGCTTACGGGGACTAGCGGGAGACCCCTACAATGAGCAGTTCTTC. Amino acids: CASSLRGLAGDPYNEQFF. Together with reference TRBV7-6 and TRBJ2-1, the CDR3 gives the full variable domain: GAGVSQSPRYKVTKRGQDVALRCDPISGHVSLYWYRQALGQGPEFLTYFNYEAQQDKSGLPNDRFSAERPEGSISTLTIQRTEQRDSAMYRCASSLRGLAGDPYNEQFFGPGTRLTVL.

V and J are TRBV5-1 and TRBJ1-1, with D maybe TRBD1 (6 bases). The CDR3 length is 14 residues. In germline, CDR1 is SGHRS, CDR2 YFSETQ. Trimming stripped 5 bases from V and 4 bases from J, with 15 bases between. CDR3: CASRISRGATEAFF. The CDR3 DNA reads as TGCGCCAGCAGAATCTCCCGGGGGGCCACTGAAGCTTTCTTT.

The rearrangement joins TRBV11-3 to TRBJ2-1; D perhaps matches TRBD1 (7 bases). The CDR3 is 14 residues long. The germline V and J ends were trimmed by 5 bases and 6 bases, with 14 bases remaining between them. Germline CDR1 reads SGHNT; CDR2 reads YENEEA. CDR3 bases: TGTGCCAGCAGCGCGGGACAGATTTTCAATGAGCAGTTCTTC. This codes for CASSAGQIFNEQFF.

The chain combines TRBV4-1 with TRBJ2-3; no firm D call. There are 14 residues in the CDR3. The V gene's germline CDR1 is MGHRA and CDR2 YSYEKL. Trimming left V 0 bases short and J 4 bases short, with 8 bases between. CDR3 in DNA: TGCGCCAGCAGCCAAGACCCCCGGGCAGATACGCAGTATTTT. Residues: CASSQDPRADTQYF.